A selection of T cell receptor beta chains follows, all from one sample in a study of identical twins. One entry per CDR3 protein results from TCRdb running MiXCR on the 5' RACE reads. Of roughly 570,000 distinct CDR3 sequences in the sample, around 9.6% were seen once. Another study also made use of these data, one on yellow fever vaccine responses in identical twins.

Material: PBMCs. The receptors were sampled from a woman aged 18-35 years in good health. The CDR3 runs from the conserved cysteine through the conserved F or W. A D gene is named only where the DNA matches it firmly. For some rows the clone size is stated as once, few or many, or as a class when expanded; others skip it.

clone size	D gene	J gene	V gene	CDR3 protein	CDR3 DNA
few	-	TRBJ2-1	TRBV12-3/TRBV12-4	CASSLRGPLGDEQFF	TGTGCCAGCAGTTTACGTGGGCCCTTAGGGGATGAGCAGTTCTTC
many	TRBD1	TRBJ1-6	TRBV4-2	CASSRETGGNSPLHF	TGTGCCAGCAGCCGTGAGACAGGGGGTAATTCACCCCTCCACTTT
few	-	TRBJ2-7	TRBV6-5	CASSSSPSSYEQYF	TGTGCCAGCAGTTCCTCCCCCAGCTCCTACGAGCAGTACTTC
few	TRBD2	TRBJ2-7	TRBV20-1	CSAVTSGRLLEQYF	TGCAGTGCCGTTACTAGCGGGAGGCTTCTCGAGCAGTACTTC
many	-	TRBJ2-7	TRBV7-9	CASSLGQNPSYEQYF	TGTGCCAGCAGCTTAGGCCAGAACCCCTCCTACGAGCAGTACTTC
many	TRBD2	TRBJ2-1	TRBV12-3/TRBV12-4	CASSLLGLANEQFF	TGTGCCAGCAGTTTACTCGGACTAGCCAATGAGCAGTTCTTC
-	-	TRBJ1-5	TRBV19	CASSMGGSGNQPQHF	TGTGCCAGTAGTATGGGGGGGAGCGGCAATCAGCCCCAGCATTTT
many	-	TRBJ2-2	TRBV4-2	CASGPGTKETGELFF	TGTGCCAGCGGACCAGGGACGAAAGAGACCGGGGAGCTGTTTTTT
many	-	TRBJ2-1	TRBV20-1	CSARGSYNEQFF	TGCAGCGCTAGGGGAAGCTACAATGAGCAGTTCTTC
many	-	TRBJ2-7	TRBV7-9	CASSLGLESVQYF	TGTGCCAGCAGCTTAGGACTAGAATCTGTGCAGTACTTC
few	TRBD1	TRBJ2-2	TRBV12-3/TRBV12-4	CASSRPGTGATGELFF	TGTGCCAGCAGTAGACCCGGGACAGGGGCCACCGGGGAGCTGTTTTTT
many	TRBD1	TRBJ2-7	TRBV5-1	CASSPRQGIFDEQYF	TGCGCCAGCAGCCCACGACAGGGGATCTTCGACGAGCAGTACTTC
few	TRBD2	TRBJ2-7	TRBV20-1	CSAVGAGGGYEQYF	TGCAGTGCGGTCGGGGCGGGAGGCGGCTACGAGCAGTACTTC
few	-	TRBJ2-3	TRBV6-2/TRBV6-3	CASSLPGTTDTQYF	TGTGCCAGCAGCCTACCGGGGACCACAGATACGCAGTATTTT
few	TRBD1	TRBJ2-1	TRBV5-6	CASSLRQGVYNEQFF	TGTGCCAGCAGCTTGCGACAGGGGGTTTACAATGAGCAGTTCTTC
-	-	TRBJ1-2	TRBV5-1	CASSRRDTDYGYTF	TGCGCCAGCAGCCGACGGGACACGGACTATGGCTACACCTTC
many	-	TRBJ2-3	TRBV12-3/TRBV12-4	CASSSQTLPTDTQYF	TGTGCCAGCAGTTCCCAAACCCTCCCCACAGATACGCAGTATTTT
-	-	TRBJ2-1	TRBV7-9	CASSWITSYNEQFF	TGTGCCAGCTCGTGGATAACCTCCTACAATGAGCAGTTCTTC
-	-	TRBJ2-7	TRBV20-1	CSARDLGQVEYEQYF	TGCAGTGCTAGAGATTTAGGGCAGGTTGAGTACGAGCAGTACTTC
many	TRBD2	TRBJ2-1	TRBV5-1	CASSLGDYFLDEQFF	TGCGCCAGCAGCTTGGGGGACTACTTCCTGGATGAGCAGTTCTTC
many	-	TRBJ1-1	TRBV12-3/TRBV12-4	CASSTQSNTEAFF	TGTGCCAGCAGTACGCAGTCGAACACTGAAGCTTTCTTT
many	TRBD2	TRBJ2-5	TRBV29-1	CSARGLAIQETQYF	TGCAGCGCCCGGGGACTAGCAATCCAAGAGACCCAGTACTTC
few	-	TRBJ2-7	TRBV4-2	CASSQEWRSENEQYF	TGTGCCAGCAGCCAAGAGTGGAGGAGTGAGAACGAGCAGTACTTC
-	-	TRBJ2-7	TRBV20-1	CSASTRADHEQYF	TGCAGTGCTAGTACCCGGGCTGACCACGAGCAGTACTTC
few	-	TRBJ1-3	TRBV6-1	CASSDTSAGNTIYF	TGTGCCAGCAGCGATACTTCGGCCGGAAACACCATATATTTT
-	-	TRBJ2-3	TRBV10-3	CAISVGTDTQYF	TGTGCCATCAGTGTGGGCACAGATACGCAGTATTTT
few	TRBD2	TRBJ2-7	TRBV5-1	CASNSGGSHEQYF	TGCGCCAGCAATAGCGGGGGATCCCACGAGCAGTACTTC
many	TRBD2	TRBJ2-7	TRBV5-1	CASSLAGTSYEQYF	TGCGCCAGCAGCTTGGCCGGGACTAGCTACGAGCAGTACTTC
-	TRBD2	TRBJ2-1	TRBV11-3	CASSAWTSTEQFF	TGTGCCAGCAGCGCCTGGACTAGCACTGAGCAGTTCTTC
many	-	TRBJ2-7	TRBV12-3/TRBV12-4	CASSFGGGGEDEQYF	TGTGCCAGCAGTTTTGGGGGAGGGGGCGAGGACGAGCAGTACTTC
-	-	TRBJ2-1	TRBV20-1	CSARVQNYNEQFF	TGCAGTGCTAGAGTCCAGAATTACAATGAGCAGTTCTTC
-	TRBD2	TRBJ2-3	TRBV2	CASKLSGSWTDTQYF	TGTGCCAGCAAACTTAGCGGGAGCTGGACAGATACGCAGTATTTT
-	TRBD2	TRBJ2-4	TRBV28	CASSKSGLAGQYF	TGTGCCAGCAGTAAATCCGGACTAGCGGGACAGTACTTC
few	TRBD1	TRBJ1-5	TRBV28	CASTLTGDQPQHF	TGTGCCAGCACCCTAACAGGGGACCAGCCCCAGCATTTT
-	TRBD2	TRBJ2-7	TRBV20-1	CSAPPGGGYEQYF	TGCAGTGCTCCCCCTGGGGGGGGCTACGAGCAGTACTTC
few	TRBD2	TRBJ2-1	TRBV7-3	CASSSSGLAGAEQFF	TGTGCCAGCAGCTCATCGGGACTAGCGGGGGCTGAGCAGTTCTTC
-	-	TRBJ2-3	TRBV20-1	CSARTGAGTDTQYF	TGCAGTGCTAGGACGGGGGCGGGCACAGATACGCAGTATTTT
few	TRBD2	TRBJ2-3	TRBV6-5	CASSYSGTSGIGTDTQYF	TGTGCCAGCAGTTACTCCGGGACTAGCGGGATTGGCACAGATACGCAGTATTTT
-	TRBD2	TRBJ2-1	TRBV20-1	CSATDLGGRGNEQFF	TGCAGTGCTACCGACTTGGGCGGGAGGGGCAATGAGCAGTTCTTC
few	-	TRBJ2-3	TRBV6-1	CASNRDSPGGTDTQYF	TGTGCCAGCAATCGGGACAGCCCGGGAGGCACAGATACGCAGTATTTT
-	-	TRBJ2-1	TRBV3-2	CASRRAGSNNEQFF	TGTGCCAGCAGACGCGCAGGGTCTAACAATGAGCAGTTCTTC
many	TRBD2	TRBJ2-3	TRBV29-1	CSVEAGSGTPDTQYF	TGCAGCGTTGAGGCTGGTAGCGGGACCCCAGATACGCAGTATTTT
few	TRBD2	TRBJ2-1	TRBV12-3/TRBV12-4	CASSYSGRDEQFF	TGTGCCAGCAGTTATAGCGGGAGAGATGAGCAGTTCTTC
few	-	TRBJ2-5	TRBV30	CAYDPYQETQYF	TGTGCCTATGACCCGTACCAAGAGACCCAGTACTTC
-	TRBD2	TRBJ2-7	TRBV12-3/TRBV12-4	CASSLLGLAGPRHEQYF	TGTGCCAGCAGTTTACTCGGACTAGCTGGACCCCGTCACGAGCAGTACTTC
-	-	TRBJ1-1	TRBV5-5	CASSLDGGYTEAFF	TGTGCCAGCAGCTTGGATGGGGGATACACTGAAGCTTTCTTT
few	TRBD2	TRBJ2-1	TRBV11-2	CASSLTRGAGTRVYNEQFF	TGTGCCAGCAGCTTAACCCGGGGGGCCGGGACTAGAGTCTACAATGAGCAGTTCTTC
-	-	TRBJ2-3	TRBV29-1	CSVEDLGGRTDTQYF	TGCAGCGTTGAAGACCTGGGGGGCCGCACAGATACGCAGTATTTT
many	-	TRBJ1-2	TRBV20-1	CSGGRGEADGYTF	TGCAGTGGGGGGAGGGGAGAAGCCGATGGCTACACCTTC